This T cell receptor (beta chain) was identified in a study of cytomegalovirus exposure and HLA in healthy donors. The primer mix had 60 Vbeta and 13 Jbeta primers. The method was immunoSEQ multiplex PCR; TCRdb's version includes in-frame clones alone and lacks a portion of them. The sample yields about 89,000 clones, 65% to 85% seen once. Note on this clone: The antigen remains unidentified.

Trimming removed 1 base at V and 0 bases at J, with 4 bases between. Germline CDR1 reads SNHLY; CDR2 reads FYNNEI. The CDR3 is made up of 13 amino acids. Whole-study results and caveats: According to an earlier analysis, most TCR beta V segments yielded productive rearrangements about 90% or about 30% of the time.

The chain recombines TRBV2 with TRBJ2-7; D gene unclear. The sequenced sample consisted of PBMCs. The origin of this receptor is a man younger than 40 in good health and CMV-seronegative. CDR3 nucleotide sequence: TGTGCCAGCAGTGAAGGGCCCTCCTACGAGCAGTACTTC. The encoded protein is CASSEGPSYEQYF.